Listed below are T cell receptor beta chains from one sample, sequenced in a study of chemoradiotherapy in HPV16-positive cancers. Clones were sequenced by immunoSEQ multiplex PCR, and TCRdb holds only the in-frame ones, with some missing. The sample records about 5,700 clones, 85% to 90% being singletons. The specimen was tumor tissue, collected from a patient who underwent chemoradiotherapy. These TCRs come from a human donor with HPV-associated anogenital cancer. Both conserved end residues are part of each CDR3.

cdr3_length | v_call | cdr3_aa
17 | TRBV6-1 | CASSETGPVDSNQPQHF
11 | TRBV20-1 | CSARQGRTQYF
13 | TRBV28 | CASIRDQHNEQFF
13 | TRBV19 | CASTGFWDNEQFF
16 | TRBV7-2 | CASSPFRETGSYEQYF
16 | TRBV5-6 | CASSRKGQGVRETQYF
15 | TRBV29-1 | CSVEKASGPNNEQFF
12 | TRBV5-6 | CASSLEGGGQYF
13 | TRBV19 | CASNSGGADTQYF
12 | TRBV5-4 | CASSRRDNEQFF